The clone carrying this TCR beta chain appeared a few times. The antigen is unknown. The data originate from a study of T cells after yellow fever vaccination. The ends were cut back, 4 bases at V and 5 bases at J, with 15 bases in the middle. The CDR3 has 14 residues. Germline CDR1 and CDR2: LGHNA and YNFKEQ. The 5'RACE template-switching step produced TCR cDNA and added a universal primer site and UMIs. TCRdb used MiXCR to reprocess the 5' RACE reads, holding one entry per CDR3 protein. The profile shows 120,000 or so distinct CDR3 sequences, nearly 15% of them singletons. Findings and caveats of the study: Repertoires sorted by FACS could include abundant clonotypes that are contaminants from the bulk population. Few clonotypes appeared in both CD4 and CD8 compartments.

V and J are TRBV4-2 and TRBJ2-7; TRBD1 might be the D (6 bases). This sequence was found in a man aged 18 to 30 who received the YFV17D yellow fever vaccine. This sample comprised CD8+ T cells sorted from PBMCs, obtained 5 days after the yellow fever booster vaccination. As DNA, the CDR3 is TGTGCCAGCAGCCTTGGGTCAGGGGACAACGAGCAGTACTTC. Amino acids: CASSLGSGDNEQYF.